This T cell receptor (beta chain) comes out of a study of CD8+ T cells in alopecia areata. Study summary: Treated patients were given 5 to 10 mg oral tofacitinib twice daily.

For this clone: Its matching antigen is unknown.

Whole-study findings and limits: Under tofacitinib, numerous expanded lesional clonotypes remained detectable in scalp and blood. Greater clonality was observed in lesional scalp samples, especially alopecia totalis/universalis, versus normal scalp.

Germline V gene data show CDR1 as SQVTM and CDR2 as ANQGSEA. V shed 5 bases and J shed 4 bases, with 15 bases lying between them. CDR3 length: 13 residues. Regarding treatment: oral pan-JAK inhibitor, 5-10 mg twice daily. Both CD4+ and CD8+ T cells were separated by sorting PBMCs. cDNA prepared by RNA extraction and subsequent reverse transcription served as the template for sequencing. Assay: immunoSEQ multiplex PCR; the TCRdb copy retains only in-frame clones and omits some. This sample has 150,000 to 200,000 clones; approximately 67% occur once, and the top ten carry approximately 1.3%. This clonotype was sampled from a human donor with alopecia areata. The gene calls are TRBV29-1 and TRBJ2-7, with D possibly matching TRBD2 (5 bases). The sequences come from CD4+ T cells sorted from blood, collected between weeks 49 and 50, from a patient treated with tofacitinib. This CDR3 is CSVQREPQYEQYF. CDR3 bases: TGCAGCGTTCAGAGGGAACCTCAGTACGAGCAGTACTTC.